This TCR beta chain is from a study of T cells in localized non-small cell lung cancer. General study findings and limits: Adjacent uninvolved lung tissue had the highest T cell clonality, exceeding tumor. A single tumor region was sequenced, leaving heterogeneity possible.

Details on this clone: Its antigen is unidentified.

The CDR3 consists of 13 residues. Germline CDR1 reads SEHNR; CDR2 reads FQNEAQ (reference sequence). Deletions cut 5 bases from V and 4 bases from J, with 11 bases between. Here immunoSEQ multiplex PCR was the method, and the copy in TCRdb shows in-frame clones only, minus some. The sample consists of 30,000 to 35,000 clones, around nine tenths of them appearing once. The genes are TRBV7-9 and TRBJ1-2, with D perhaps matching TRBD1 (5 bases). This TCR was recovered from a female donor older than 55 with stage I lung adenocarcinoma. The starting material was peripheral blood, obtained before any cancer treatment. The CDR3 region has the DNA TGTGCCAGCAGCACCGGGACCACCTATGGCTACACCTTC. Translated: CASSTGTTYGYTF. The full variable domain, with the rest looked up from reference TRBV7-9 and TRBJ1-2, is DTGVSQNPRHKITKRGQNVTFRCDPISEHNRLYWYRQTLGQGPEFLTYFQNEAQLEKSRLLSDRFSAERPKGSFSTLEIQRTEQGDSAMYLCASSTGTTYGYTFGSGTRLTVV.